The clone carrying this T cell receptor beta chain appeared a single time. The data were produced by immunoSEQ multiplex PCR, yet TCRdb's version contains in-frame clones alone and is incomplete. The repertoire includes approximately 13,000 clones, around 80% of them detected once, and around 4.1% sits in the top ten. The junction had 14 bases not matched to a gene; V was cut back by 7 bases and J by 7 bases. The CDR3 totals 15 residues. CDR1 and CDR2 from the germline V gene are MNHEY and SVGAGI. The time point: neoterminal ileum biopsy at postoperative endoscopy, about 6 months after surgery. The sample is drawn from a study of T cell repertoires in ileal Crohn's disease.

This sequence was found in an adult with Crohn's disease. The source material was ileal tissue. The J gene is TRBJ2-7, the V gene TRBV6-5; TRBD1 agrees at 9 bases. The CDR3 loop is CASTKPGTGLKEQYF. The CDR3 region has the DNA TGTGCCAGCACTAAACCCGGGACAGGGTTGAAGGAGCAGTACTTC.